These T cell receptor beta chains were read from a single sample in a study of blood T cell repertoires in COVID-19. TCRdb's table, derived via immunoSEQ multiplex PCR, lists solely in-frame clones and lacks some. The sample holds tens of thousands of clones, over 75% seen once. The specimen was peripheral blood. All receptors derive from a human donor in a cohort sampled during active COVID-19. CDR3s include the opening cysteine and the closing phenylalanine or tryptophan. A D gene is named only where the DNA matches it firmly. Size values are once, few and many counts, or a class for expanded clones, and some rows have none.

J,D,V,size,CDR3,DNA
TRBJ2-2,TRBD2,TRBV24-1,once,CATSDVAGGPIGELFF,TGTGCCACCAGTGATGTAGCGGGAGGGCCGATCGGGGAGCTGTTTTTT
TRBJ2-2,TRBD1,TRBV2,-,CASRAGTGKTGELFF,TGTGCCAGCAGAGCCGGGACAGGGAAAACCGGGGAGCTGTTTTTT
TRBJ2-3,-,TRBV5-5,-,CASSLADAHDTQYF,TGTGCCAGCAGCTTGGCTGATGCACACGATACGCAGTATTTT
TRBJ2-1,TRBD2,TRBV7-8,-,CASSLEAGGPYNEQFF,TGTGCCAGCAGCTTAGAAGCGGGAGGTCCCTACAATGAGCAGTTCTTC
TRBJ2-1,-,TRBV3-1/TRBV3-2,-,CASRRDGWSKQFF,TGTGCCAGCAGGCGGGACGGATGGTCAAAGCAGTTCTTC
TRBJ2-7,TRBD2,TRBV3-1/TRBV3-2,-,CASSQEKTSVIYEQYF,TGTGCCAGCAGCCAGGAGAAGACTAGCGTCATTTACGAGCAGTACTTC
TRBJ1-2,TRBD1,TRBV11-2,-,CASSLEQGAFGYTF,TGTGCCAGCAGCTTAGAGCAGGGGGCGTTTGGCTACACCTTC
TRBJ1-1,-,TRBV6-6,-,CASSYSQGRGNTEAFF,TGTGCCAGCAGTTACTCGCAGGGGCGAGGAAACACTGAAGCTTTCTTT
TRBJ1-1,-,TRBV19,few,CASTPGSKGTEAFF,TGTGCCAGTACCCCCGGGAGTAAGGGCACTGAAGCTTTCTTT
TRBJ2-2,-,TRBV27,-,CASSPRSDTGELFF,TGTGCCAGCAGTCCCAGGTCAGACACCGGGGAGCTGTTTTTT
TRBJ2-7,-,TRBV11-2,-,CASSLEVSSEQYF,TGTGCCAGCAGCTTAGAGGTGAGCTCCGAGCAGTACTTC
TRBJ2-1,-,TRBV11-3,-,CASSLGGSLTYNEQFF,TGTGCCAGCAGCTTAGGAGGGAGTCTGACCTACAATGAGCAGTTCTTC
TRBJ1-1,TRBD1,TRBV29-1,-,CSGDRVLGTEAFF,TGCAGCGGTGACAGGGTTCTGGGCACTGAAGCTTTCTTT
TRBJ2-5,-,TRBV4-2,-,CASSLQARETQYF,TGTGCCAGCAGTTTACAGGCAAGGGAGACCCAGTACTTC
TRBJ2-2,TRBD1,TRBV14,-,CASSLRTGRSTGELFF,TGTGCCAGCAGCCTCCGGACAGGGAGATCCACCGGGGAGCTGTTTTTT
TRBJ2-5,TRBD1,TRBV10-3,-,CAISEPGQKGGQETQYF,TGTGCCATCAGTGAGCCGGGACAGAAAGGGGGCCAAGAGACCCAGTACTTC
TRBJ2-5,TRBD2,TRBV7-7,-,CASSSGAGEETQYF,TGTGCCAGCAGCTCTGGAGCGGGGGAAGAGACCCAGTACTTC
TRBJ1-2,-,TRBV29-1,-,CSVESRDPSHGYTF,TGCAGCGTTGAAAGCCGGGATCCCTCCCATGGCTACACCTTC
TRBJ1-2,-,TRBV7-8,-,CASSPGTANYGYTF,TGTGCCAGCAGCCCAGGGACTGCTAACTATGGCTACACCTTC
TRBJ2-6,-,TRBV5-4,-,CASSPGLTVSGANVLTF,TGTGCCAGCAGCCCCGGACTAACCGTCTCTGGGGCCAACGTCCTGACTTTC
TRBJ2-7,TRBD2,TRBV10-3,-,CAISEGTSPGGSYEQYF,TGTGCCATCAGTGAGGGGACTAGCCCCGGTGGGTCCTACGAGCAGTACTTC
TRBJ2-2,TRBD1,TRBV5-4,-,CASSLGQTGDPGELFF,TGTGCCAGCAGCTTGGGGCAAACAGGGGATCCCGGGGAGCTGTTTTTT
TRBJ2-7,-,TRBV7-9,-,CASSPTQGDEQYF,TGTGCCAGCAGCCCAACACAGGGAGACGAGCAGTACTTC
TRBJ1-5,-,TRBV5-1,-,CASSLAPNVRPQHF,TGCGCCAGCAGCTTGGCGCCCAATGTTAGGCCCCAGCATTTT